The 3 T cell receptor beta chains presented below share a single source sample, sequenced in a study of T cells in Graves' hyperthyroidism and ophthalmopathy. TCR beta CDR3 regions were amplified from RNA. A first-round RT-PCR of the TCR CDR3 used the HTBI primer set. One entry per CDR3 protein, called by TCRdb with MiXCR from the multiplex PCR reads. This table has 560,000 or so distinct CDR3 sequences, 40% to 55% appearing once. The source material was peripheral blood or thyroid tissue (not recorded which). These receptors were collected from a woman younger than 35 with Graves' hyperthyroidism.

The chain joins TRBV2 to TRBJ1-5; 7 bases fit TRBD1. The V and J ends lost 5 bases and 6 bases, in that order; junction bases with no gene match: 7. CDR1 SNHLY and CDR2 FYNNEI come from the germline V gene. The CDR3 contains 14 residues. The CDR3 nucleotides are TGTGCCAGCAGTTGCGACAGGGAAGGTCAGCCCCAGCATTTT. This sequence encodes CASSCDREGQPQHF.

Here the CDR3 reads CASSSSGSYSYEQYF. The DNA for the CDR3 is TGTGCCAGTAGTTCTAGCGGGTCTTACTCCTACGAGCAGTACTTC. The gene calls are TRBV19 and TRBJ2-7; 8 bases are a match to TRBD2. This CDR3 region has 15 residues. Per germline, CDR1 LNHDA and CDR2 SQIVND (reference sequence). Trimming took 5 bases from V and 0 from J; bases not matched to a gene: 6. Looking up the rest from reference TRBV19 and TRBJ2-7 gives the full variable domain: DGGITQSPKYLFRKEGQNVTLSCEQNLNHDAMYWYRQDPGQGLRLIYYSQIVNDFQKGDIAEGYSVSREKKESFPLTVTSAQKNPTAFYLCASSSSGSYSYEQYFGPGTRLTVT.

This clonotype was recorded once. The chain couples TRBV6-1 to TRBJ1-4; no reliable D call. CDR3 size: 13 residues. Trimming stripped 7 bases from V and 0 bases from J, with 6 bases between. The V gene's germline CDR1 is MNHNS and CDR2 SASEGT. DNA for the CDR3: TGTGCCAGCACGAGGGCAACTAATGAAAAACTGTTTTTT. It codes for CASTRATNEKLFF.